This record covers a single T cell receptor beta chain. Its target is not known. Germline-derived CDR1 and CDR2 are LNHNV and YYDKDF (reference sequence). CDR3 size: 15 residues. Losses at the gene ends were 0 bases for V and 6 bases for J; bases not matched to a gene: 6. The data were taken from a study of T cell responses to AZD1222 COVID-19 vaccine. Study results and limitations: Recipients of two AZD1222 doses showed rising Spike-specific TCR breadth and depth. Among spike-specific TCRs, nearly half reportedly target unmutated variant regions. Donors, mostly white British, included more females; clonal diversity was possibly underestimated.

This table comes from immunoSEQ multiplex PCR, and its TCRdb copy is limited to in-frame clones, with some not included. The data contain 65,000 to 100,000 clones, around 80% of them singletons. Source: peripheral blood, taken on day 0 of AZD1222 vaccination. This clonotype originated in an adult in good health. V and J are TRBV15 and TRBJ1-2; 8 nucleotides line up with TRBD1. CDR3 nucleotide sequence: TGTGCCACCAGCAGAGATCGAGGCAGGGGGCATGGCTACACCTTC. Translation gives CATSRDRGRGHGYTF.